The clone carrying this TCR beta chain occurred many times. Its specificity is not known. Germline V gene lookup returns CDR1 DFQATT and CDR2 SNEGSKA (reference sequence). V was trimmed by 1 base and J by 0 bases, leaving 7 bases between them. The CDR3 covers 14 residues. This specimen belongs to a study of neurological immune-mediated disorders. Study-level points and caveats: The study found no CDR3 amino acid sequences shared by expanded clones across subjects, suggesting private repertoires in all groups.

MiXCR, run by TCRdb on the 5' RACE reads, gives a single entry per CDR3 protein. The sample shows fewer than 30,000 distinct CDR3 sequences, about 13% of them seen only once. The genes are TRBV20-1 and TRBJ1-5; the D is unclear. The clonotype originates from a woman aged 60 to 75 with HTLV-1-associated myelopathy (HAM/TSP). Sequencing used PBMCs. The CDR3 loop reads CSARAPISNQPQHF. CDR3 nucleotides: TGCAGTGCTAGAGCCCCCATTAGCAATCAGCCCCAGCATTTT.